This entry is about one TCR beta chain. Assay used: immunoSEQ multiplex PCR; TCRdb lists only in-frame clones, some missing. Among approximately 50,000 clones listed, 65% to 85% were seen once. These data belong to a study of blood T cell repertoires in COVID-19. CDR1 and CDR2 from the germline V gene are SGHRS and YFSETQ. The CDR3 spans 17 residues. V shed 0 bases, J shed 4 bases, and the junction held 6 bases outside the gene matches. The chain carries TRBV5-1 and TRBJ2-3, with TRBD2 matching 12 bases. The TCR comes from a man older than 75 with COVID-19, enrolled during active disease. The source material was peripheral blood. The CDR3 reads CASSLGLAGGPADTQYF. CDR3 bases: TGCGCCAGCAGCTTGGGGCTAGCGGGAGGGCCGGCAGATACGCAGTATTTT.